A selection of T cell receptor beta chains follows, all from one sample in a study of T cell repertoires in cytomegalovirus infection. In TCRdb, the reads were re-called with MiXCR into one record per CDR3 protein. The data show 55,000 to 85,000 distinct CDR3 sequences, with 20% to 25% seen just once and roughly 62% held by the top ten. Antigen specificity for these receptors is unknown. Sequencing used CD8+ T cells from cultured PBMCs, obtained from culture after CMV antigen stimulation. The receptors shown here come from a human donor in good health (CMV status not recorded). Some clones in this sample may be carry-over from other donors' samples. The CDR3 runs from the conserved cysteine through the conserved F or W. Fields, in order: clone size, J gene, D gene, V gene, CDR3 protein, CDR3 DNA. The D gene is left open where the match is weak. Some rows mark clone size as missing; the rest say once, few, many or name a class of expanded clone.

>-|TRBJ2-7|-|TRBV7-9
CASSHRIHYEQYF
TGTGCCAGCAGCCACCGCATACACTACGAGCAGTACTTC
>few|TRBJ1-2|-|TRBV7-2
CASSLGPSYGYTF
TGTGCCAGCAGCTTAGGACCTAGCTATGGCTACACCTTC
>few|TRBJ1-6|TRBD1|TRBV6-2/TRBV6-3
CASSGQVPSALHF
TGTGCCAGCAGCGGACAGGTTCCTTCGGCCCTCCACTTT
>few|TRBJ2-5|TRBD2|TRBV4-1
CASSLSGAGQETQYF
TGCGCCAGCAGCCTAAGCGGGGCAGGACAAGAGACCCAGTACTTC
>-|TRBJ2-5|-|TRBV2
CASSEAAFMQETQYF
TGTGCCAGCAGTGAAGCTGCCTTTATGCAAGAGACCCAGTACTTC
>-|TRBJ1-5|-|TRBV2
CASSEAWGGDQPQHF
TGTGCCAGCAGTGAAGCTTGGGGTGGTGATCAGCCCCAGCATTTT
>-|TRBJ1-1|-|TRBV4-3
CASSLFDGEAFF
TGCGCCAGCAGCTTATTTGACGGTGAAGCTTTCTTT
>few|TRBJ1-1|-|TRBV12-3/TRBV12-4
CASGEEAEAFF
TGTGCCAGCGGAGAGGAGGCTGAAGCTTTCTTT
>few|TRBJ1-6|-|TRBV11-2
CASSLLAGPPRNTLHF
TGTGCCAGCAGCTTACTGGCAGGGCCCCCAAGGAATACCCTCCACTTT
>-|TRBJ1-5|TRBD1|TRBV7-2
CASSNPGTGLYQPQHF
TGTGCCAGCAGCAACCCGGGGACAGGGTTATATCAGCCCCAGCATTTT
>few|TRBJ1-2|TRBD1|TRBV7-9
CASSDPDRAYTF
TGTGCCAGCAGCGACCCGGACAGGGCTTACACCTTC
>-|TRBJ2-1|-|TRBV20-1
CSASVLNSNEQFF
TGCAGTGCTAGTGTCCTCAACTCCAATGAGCAGTTCTTC
>-|TRBJ1-1|-|TRBV7-2
CASSLARVSGTTEAFF
TGTGCCAGCAGCTTAGCGCGAGTTTCAGGTACCACTGAAGCTTTCTTT
>few|TRBJ2-7|TRBD2|TRBV12-3/TRBV12-4
CASTGRGDYEQYF
TGTGCCAGCACCGGACGGGGGGACTACGAGCAGTACTTC
>many|TRBJ2-7|-|TRBV6-2/TRBV6-3
CASSQTAGAEQYF
TGTGCCAGCAGTCAAACTGCGGGGGCCGAGCAGTACTTC
>few|TRBJ2-5|-|TRBV29-1
CSAEGGATQETQYF
TGCAGCGCCGAAGGGGGGGCGACACAAGAGACCCAGTACTTC
>once|TRBJ2-3|-|TRBV27
CASSLGGRGTDTQYF
TGTGCCAGCAGTTTAGGGGGGCGGGGGACAGATACGCAGTATTTT
>-|TRBJ2-7|-|TRBV27
CASSLLEPDGVEQYF
TGTGCCAGCAGTTTATTGGAACCCGACGGAGTCGAGCAGTACTTC
>-|TRBJ1-4|-|TRBV10-3
CAISASGATNEKLFF
TGTGCCATCAGCGCCTCAGGGGCAACTAATGAAAAACTGTTTTTT
>-|TRBJ2-1|TRBD1|TRBV6-2/TRBV6-3
CAPQAGGTYNEQFF
TGTGCCCCCCAGGCAGGGGGCACCTACAATGAGCAGTTCTTC
>few|TRBJ1-1|-|TRBV6-5
CASLLKENTEAFF
TGTGCCAGCCTATTAAAGGAGAACACTGAAGCTTTCTTT
>-|TRBJ2-5|-|TRBV11-2
CASSLEEGGQGARETQYF
TGTGCCAGCAGCTTAGAGGAGGGAGGGCAGGGGGCCCGAGAGACCCAGTACTTC
>few|TRBJ2-3|TRBD2|TRBV20-1
CSAETGLAGVTDTQYF
TGCAGTGCCGAGACGGGACTAGCGGGGGTAACAGATACGCAGTATTTT
>-|TRBJ2-3|-|TRBV11-2
CASSFQGYSSTDTQYF
TGTGCCAGCAGCTTCCAGGGGTACAGCAGCACAGATACGCAGTATTTT
>-|TRBJ1-6|-|TRBV7-9
CASSENSGSDSPLHF
TGTGCCAGCAGCGAGAACTCAGGTAGCGATTCACCCCTCCACTTT
>-|TRBJ1-1|-|TRBV4-3
CASSQEESWNTEAFF
TGCGCCAGCAGCCAAGAGGAGAGTTGGAACACTGAAGCTTTCTTT
>few|TRBJ2-3|TRBD2|TRBV7-9
CASSLGRLAGSTDTQYF
TGTGCCAGCAGCTTAGGCCGGCTAGCGGGGAGCACAGATACGCAGTATTTT
>-|TRBJ2-5|TRBD2|TRBV23-1
CASSQTAGQGAELAGEETQYF
TGCGCCAGCAGTCAAACGGCCGGGCAGGGGGCCGAACTAGCGGGGGAAGAGACCCAGTACTTC
>few|TRBJ1-1|TRBD1|TRBV12-3/TRBV12-4
CASSLTGFEAFF
TGTGCCAGCAGTCTGACAGGGTTTGAAGCTTTCTTT
>-|TRBJ2-7|-|TRBV7-2
CASSSGWGSTSYEQYF
TGTGCCAGCAGCTCAGGATGGGGATCAACCTCCTACGAGCAGTACTTC
>-|TRBJ2-1|TRBD1|TRBV28
CASRPGTGEPNEQFF
TGTGCCAGCAGGCCCGGGACAGGGGAACCCAATGAGCAGTTCTTC
>-|TRBJ2-5|TRBD2|TRBV4-1
CASSQTLAGGRLVETQYF
TGCGCCAGCAGCCAAACACTAGCGGGGGGTCGATTGGTCGAGACCCAGTACTTC
>few|TRBJ2-3|TRBD2|TRBV7-9
CASSLLAGLTTDTQYF
TGTGCCAGCAGCTTACTAGCGGGGCTTACCACAGATACGCAGTATTTT
>-|TRBJ1-5|-|TRBV4-1
CASSPADTSNQPQHF
TGCGCCAGCAGCCCCGCCGACACAAGCAATCAGCCCCAGCATTTT
>-|TRBJ2-1|TRBD2|TRBV12-3/TRBV12-4
CASRTSGGNEQFF
TGTGCCAGCAGGACTAGCGGGGGCAATGAGCAGTTCTTC
>few|TRBJ2-3|-|TRBV7-2
CASSLLEIFTDTQYF
TGTGCCAGCAGCTTATTGGAAATTTTCACAGATACGCAGTATTTT
>few|TRBJ1-2|TRBD1|TRBV7-3
CASSSDATGFPYGYTF
TGTGCCAGCAGCTCAGACGCGACAGGGTTCCCCTATGGCTACACCTTC
>few|TRBJ2-7|TRBD1|TRBV12-3/TRBV12-4
CASSMTGESYEQYF
TGTGCCAGCAGTATGACAGGGGAGTCCTACGAGCAGTACTTC